This TCR beta chain was sequenced during a study of T cell changes during pregnancy in multiple sclerosis. The table came from immunoSEQ multiplex PCR; TCRdb's copy has only in-frame clones and leaves some out. The table has roughly 40,000 clones, about 91% seen once. CDR1 MNHEY and CDR2 SMNVEV come from the germline V gene (reference sequence). Trimming shortened V by 6 bases and J by 2 bases, and 11 bases separated the two germline ends. The CDR3 runs to 13 residues. Sequencing used CD8+ T cells from peripheral blood mononuclear cells, obtained before pregnancy. The genes are TRBV27 and TRBJ2-7; tentatively, D is TRBD2 (5 bases). The origin of this receptor is a female donor with multiple sclerosis, enrolled in a pregnancy study. The CDR3: CASRRGTAYEQYF. CDR3 DNA sequence: TGTGCCAGCAGACGGGGAACGGCCTACGAGCAGTACTTC.